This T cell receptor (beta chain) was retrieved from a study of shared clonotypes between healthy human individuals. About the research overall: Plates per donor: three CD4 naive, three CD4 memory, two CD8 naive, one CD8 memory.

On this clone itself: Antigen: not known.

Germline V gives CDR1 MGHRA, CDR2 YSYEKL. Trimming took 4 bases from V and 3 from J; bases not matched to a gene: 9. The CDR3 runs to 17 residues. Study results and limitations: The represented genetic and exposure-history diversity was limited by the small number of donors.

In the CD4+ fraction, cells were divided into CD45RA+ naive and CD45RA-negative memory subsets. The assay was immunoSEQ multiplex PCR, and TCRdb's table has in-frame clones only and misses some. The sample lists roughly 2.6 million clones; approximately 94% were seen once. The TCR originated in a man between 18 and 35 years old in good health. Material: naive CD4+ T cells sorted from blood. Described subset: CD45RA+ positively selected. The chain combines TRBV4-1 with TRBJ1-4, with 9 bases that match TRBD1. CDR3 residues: CASSPRQGVGSNEKLFF. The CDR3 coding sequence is TGCGCCAGCAGCCCCCGACAGGGGGTAGGGTCTAATGAAAAACTGTTTTTT.